The 32 T cell receptor beta chains below come from one sample, sequenced in a study of T cell clones after liver transplantation. Profiled with immunoSEQ multiplex PCR; TCRdb holds only in-frame clones, not every one. Altogether around 51,000 clones are present, approximately 87% being singletons, with the ten largest covering 14%. The input for sequencing was CD8+ T cells from blood, taken 12 months after liver transplant. These receptors originate from a human patient who received a liver transplant. Some T cells may have originated in the graft donor.

About this clone: The sample carries other DNA sequences with the same CDR3. This sequence joins TRBV28 and TRBJ2-7; 7 bases are shared with TRBD1. CDR1 is MDHEN and CDR2 is SYDVKM in the germline V gene. The CDR3 has 14 amino acids. Trimming cost V 3 bases and J 2 bases; bases outside gene matches: 4. The CDR3 spells CASSLPGTAYEQYF. Written as DNA, the CDR3 is TGTGCCAGCAGTTTGCCCGGGACAGCCTACGAGCAGTACTTC.

V usage is TRBV27 and J usage is TRBJ1-2; D perhaps matches TRBD1 (5 bases). CDR3 size: 15 residues. The germline V gene has CDR1 MNHEY and CDR2 SMNVEV (reference sequence). Trimming left V 3 bases short and J 4 bases short, with 15 bases between. CDR3: CASSLAHPGAYGYTF. The DNA of the CDR3 is TGTGCCAGCAGTTTGGCCCATCCTGGGGCCTATGGCTACACCTTC.

V is TRBV27 and J is TRBJ2-7; TRBD2 matches at 8 bases. The CDR3 has 14 residues. The V gene's germline CDR1 is MNHEY and CDR2 SMNVEV (reference sequence). V lost 3 bases and J lost 4; bases outside the gene matches: 5. Here the CDR3 DNA reads TGTGCCAGCAGTTTGGGGAGCGGGAGATACGAGCAGTACTTC. Protein product: CASSLGSGRYEQYF.

The chain uses TRBV9 and TRBJ2-1; 10 bases match TRBD2. This CDR3 has 15 amino acids. Germline CDR1 is SGDLS and CDR2 is YYNGEE. Trimming cost V 6 bases and J 7 bases; bases outside gene matches: 10. CDR3 coding DNA: TGTGCCAGCACCCCGCTAGCGGGAGTAAGTAATGAGCAGTTCTTC. Translated, it gives CASTPLAGVSNEQFF.

The chain carries TRBV9 and TRBJ2-5; D might be TRBD1 or TRBD2, each matching 5 bases. Trimming removed 1 base from V and 5 bases from J, with 9 bases in between. The CDR3 sequence is 13 residues long. CDR1 is SGDLS and CDR2 is YYNGEE in the germline V gene. The CDR3 here is CASSVNWGETQYF. DNA for the CDR3: TGTGCCAGCAGCGTAAATTGGGGGGAGACCCAGTACTTC. Full variable domain (outside the CDR3, taken from reference TRBV9 and TRBJ2-5): DSGVTQTPKHLITATGQRVTLRCSPRSGDLSVYWYQQSLDQGLQFLIQYYNGEERAKGNILERFSAQQFPDLHSELNLSSLELGDSALYFCASSVNWGETQYFGPGTRLLVL.

V usage is TRBV5-1 and J usage is TRBJ2-1, with a possible D match to TRBD2 (6 bases). CDR3 length equals 14 residues. V shed 4 bases and J shed 2 bases, with 10 bases lying between them. From germline, CDR1 is SGHRS and CDR2 YFSETQ. In nucleotides, the CDR3 is TGCGCCAGCAGCCCCGGGGGAACCTACAATGAGCAGTTCTTC. It codes for CASSPGGTYNEQFF.

In its sample, this clone was seen a few times. The chain carries TRBV4-1 and TRBJ2-7; TRBD1 aligns across 11 bases. This CDR3 contains 19 residues. Germline-derived CDR1 and CDR2 are MGHRA and YSYEKL. The trim removed 0 bases at V and 4 bases at J, leaving 14 bases unmatched. Here the CDR3 DNA reads TGCGCCAGCAGCCAAGAAACCAGGACAGGGGGCCTCGTTGGTTACGAGCAGTACTTC. Translating it yields CASSQETRTGGLVGYEQYF.

The chain is built from TRBV4-3 and TRBJ2-1, with D hard to call. The CDR3 sequence is 15 residues long. CDR1 LGHNA and CDR2 YSLEER come from the germline V gene. The V end lost 0 bases, the J end lost 5 bases, and 11 bases lay between the germline ends. In nucleotides, the CDR3 is TGCGCCAGCAGCCAAGATCTGTCAGCAGACAATGAGCAGTTCTTC. Its protein product is CASSQDLSADNEQFF.

CDR3 residues: CASSQDPPEGRETQYF. As DNA, the CDR3 is TGCGCCAGCAGCCAAGACCCCCCGGAGGGGAGGGAGACCCAGTACTTC. The V gene is TRBV4-3, the J gene TRBJ2-5; maybe TRBD2 (6 bases). Germline CDR1 and CDR2: LGHNA and YSLEER. CDR3 length equals 16 residues. V lost 0 bases and J 5 bases, leaving 16 bases between the germline ends.

CDR3 residues: CASSLGTGARIDTQYF. CDR3 nucleotide sequence: TGTGCCAGCAGCTTAGGGACTGGGGCACGAATAGATACGCAGTATTTT. V is TRBV11-2 and J is TRBJ2-3, with D perhaps matching TRBD1 or TRBD2 (5 bases each). The CDR3 runs to 16 residues. V gave up 1 base and J gave up 5 bases, with 16 bases separating them. In germline, CDR1 is SGHAT, CDR2 FQNNGV.

The gene calls are TRBV28 and TRBJ1-3; D is unclear. Germline values: CDR1 MDHEN, CDR2 SYDVKM. Trimming took 3 bases from V and 0 from J, leaving 12 bases between them. The CDR3 loop spans 16 amino acids. CDR3 loop: CASSFPPSISGNTIYF. CDR3 DNA sequence: TGTGCCAGCAGTTTCCCGCCCTCCATCTCTGGAAACACCATATATTTT.

The chain carries TRBV11-2 and TRBJ2-1; D gene ambiguous. V was clipped by 6 bases and J by 5 bases, with 8 bases between them. The germline V gene has CDR1 SGHAT and CDR2 FQNNGV. This CDR3 is 12 amino acids long. The CDR3 sequence: CASRDGHNEQFF. Here the CDR3 DNA reads TGTGCCAGCAGGGACGGACACAATGAGCAGTTCTTC.

V is TRBV4-1 and J is TRBJ1-1, with D possibly being TRBD1 (5 bases). V was trimmed by 2 bases and J by 4 bases, leaving 17 bases between them. CDR1 is MGHRA, CDR2 YSYEKL, per germline. CDR3 size: 16 residues. CDR3 amino acids: CASSQPDLTGRTEAFF. CDR3 sequence (DNA): TGCGCCAGCAGCCAACCGGACCTTACGGGACGCACTGAAGCTTTCTTT.

The gene calls are TRBV19 and TRBJ1-1; D gene ambiguous. Germline CDR1 reads LNHDA; CDR2 reads SQIVND (reference sequence). The CDR3 covers 12 residues. V was cut by 4 bases and J by 2 bases, with 5 bases left in between. DNA for the CDR3: TGTGCCAGTAGTAACCTAAACACTGAAGCTTTCTTT. This gives the protein CASSNLNTEAFF.

V gene TRBV9 combines with J gene TRBJ2-5; D possibly corresponds to TRBD2 (6 bases). Trimming pared 3 bases from V and 4 bases from J, leaving 16 bases between. The CDR3 is 15 amino acids. The germline gives CDR1 SGDLS, CDR2 YYNGEE. Here the CDR3 reads CASSAGSGVRETQYF. The CDR3 coding sequence is TGTGCCAGCAGCGCCGGCTCGGGAGTGCGAGAGACCCAGTACTTC.

This clone has only one observation. This chain joins TRBV7-6 and TRBJ1-1; 10 bases align to TRBD1. There are 15 residues in the CDR3. V trimming: 6 bases; J trimming: 3 bases; junction bases outside the gene matches: 7. CDR1 and CDR2 (germline): SGHVS, FNYEAQ. The CDR3 DNA sequence: TGTGCCAGCAGTATGGGACAGGGGAGGGACACTGAAGCTTTCTTT. Amino acid sequence: CASSMGQGRDTEAFF.

The count of this clone is one. The J gene is TRBJ2-1, the V gene TRBV7-9; D is possibly TRBD1 (5 bases). This CDR3 has 15 amino acids. Trimming stripped 5 bases from V and 8 bases from J, with 19 bases between. Per germline, CDR1 SEHNR and CDR2 FQNEAQ (reference sequence). The CDR3 sequence is CASSRGLGPKYEQFF. As DNA, the CDR3 is TGTGCCAGCAGCCGAGGTTTGGGGCCTAAGTATGAGCAGTTCTTC.

This rearrangement joins TRBV2 to TRBJ1-1, with D unclear. V dropped 6 bases and J dropped 12 bases, with 11 bases sitting between them. The germline CDR1 and CDR2 sequences are SNHLY and FYNNEI. The CDR3 sequence is 10 residues long. The CDR3 sequence: CASSTRWPFF. In nucleotides, the CDR3 is TGTGCCAGCAGCACCCGTTGGCCTTTCTTT. Full variable domain (missing parts from reference TRBV2 and TRBJ1-1): EPEVTQTPSHQVTQMGQEVILRCVPISNHLYFYWYRQILGQKVEFLVSFYNNEISEKSEIFDDQFSVERPDGSNFTLKIRSTKLEDSAMYFCASSTRWPFFGQGTRLTVV.

This clone was seen more than once but under ten times. V gene TRBV7-2 combines with J gene TRBJ2-3; D is unresolved. The CDR3 consists of 12 residues. V dropped 4 bases and J dropped 0 bases, with 2 bases sitting between them. The germline V gene has CDR1 SGHTA and CDR2 FQGNSA. The chain's CDR3 is CASSSSTDTQYF. CDR3 coding DNA: TGTGCCAGCAGCTCCAGCACAGATACGCAGTATTTT.

The J gene is TRBJ2-1, the V gene TRBV4-1, with 11 bases matching TRBD2. There are 18 residues in the CDR3. V lost 0 bases to trimming and J lost 8 bases; unmatched junction nucleotides: 12. CDR1 is MGHRA, CDR2 YSYEKL, per germline. The CDR3 here is CASSQDMASGRLGDEQFF. The DNA of the CDR3 is TGCGCCAGCAGCCAAGATATGGCTAGCGGGAGGCTGGGGGATGAGCAGTTCTTC.

The chain combines TRBV18 with TRBJ1-2, with 9 bases aligning to TRBD1. The CDR3 has 17 residues. The junction had 14 bases not matched to a gene; V was cut back by 6 bases and J by 3 bases. In germline, CDR1 is KGHSH, CDR2 LQKENI. The CDR3 spells CASSRRTGENGDYGYTF. CDR3 in DNA: TGTGCCAGCTCGCGAAGGACAGGGGAGAACGGGGACTATGGCTACACCTTC.

This clone came up many times. V gene TRBV9 combines with J gene TRBJ1-5, with 12 bases that match TRBD1. Germline lookup yields CDR1 SGDLS and CDR2 YYNGEE. This CDR3 is 13 amino acids long. The V segment lost 7 bases and the J segment 6 bases; nucleotides outside the gene matches: 2. The CDR3 spells CASGTGGLQPQHF. The CDR3 nucleotides read TGTGCCAGCGGGACAGGGGGCCTTCAGCCCCAGCATTTT.

This clone was observed a few times. The chain carries TRBV27 and TRBJ2-5; possible D gene TRBD2, 5 bases. Trimming pared 3 bases from V and 5 bases from J, leaving 10 bases between. This CDR3 contains 13 residues. Germline V gives CDR1 MNHEY, CDR2 SMNVEV (reference sequence). CDR3 amino acids: CASSFGVGETQYF. As DNA, the CDR3 is TGTGCCAGCAGTTTCGGGGTCGGGGAGACCCAGTACTTC.

The chain combines TRBV9 with TRBJ2-7; D is undetermined. Trimming took 0 bases from V and 6 from J, leaving 10 bases between them. This CDR3 has 13 amino acids. CDR1 and CDR2 from the germline V gene are SGDLS and YYNGEE. The CDR3 bases are TGTGCCAGCAGCGTAGTGCAGAAGAGCGAGCAGTACTTC. Amino acid sequence: CASSVVQKSEQYF.

This clone occurred once. The chain is built from TRBV2 and TRBJ2-3; D call uncertain. Germline CDR1 is SNHLY and CDR2 is FYNNEI. V lost 3 bases to trimming and J lost 4 bases, with 14 bases between them. The CDR3 is 15 residues long. CDR3 residues: CASSEYLRLADTQYF. In DNA form, the CDR3 reads TGTGCCAGCAGTGAGTACTTGAGACTCGCAGATACGCAGTATTTT.

A few counts support this clone. V is TRBV19 and J is TRBJ2-1, with 11 nucleotides matching TRBD2. The CDR3 has 20 residues. Germline CDR1 is LNHDA and CDR2 is SQIVND (reference sequence). V lost 2 bases and J lost 1; bases outside the gene matches: 13. CDR3 sequence reads: CASSILYPSGRSRSYNEQFF. The CDR3 coding sequence is TGTGCCAGTAGTATATTGTATCCTAGCGGGAGGTCAAGGTCCTACAATGAGCAGTTCTTC.

This clone was seen just once. The chain uses TRBV29-1 and TRBJ1-3; D is ambiguous. Germline-derived CDR1 and CDR2 are SQVTM and ANQGSEA. This CDR3 is built from 12 residues. V shed 7 bases and J shed 3 bases, with 10 bases lying between them. CDR3 sequence: CSALVFGNTIYF. Here the CDR3 DNA reads TGCAGCGCCCTGGTTTTTGGAAACACCATATATTTT.

The chain employs TRBV29-1 and TRBJ2-3, with TRBD1 identical over 7 bases. V dropped 4 bases and J dropped 1; count of bases not matched to a gene: 14. Per the germline V gene, CDR1 is SQVTM and CDR2 is ANQGSEA. The CDR3 spans 17 residues. CDR3 residues: CSVGGTLGQAGTDTQYF. The CDR3 DNA follows: TGCAGCGTTGGGGGGACCCTCGGACAGGCGGGCACAGATACGCAGTATTTT.

This clone came up once. CDR3: CASSPGLKETQYF. CDR3 nucleotides: TGTGCCAGCAGCCCCGGACTAAAAGAGACCCAGTACTTC. V gene TRBV11-2 combines with J gene TRBJ2-5; D is possibly TRBD2 (6 bases). This CDR3 contains 13 residues. Germline CDR1 and CDR2: SGHAT and FQNNGV. Trimming removed 5 bases at V and 3 bases at J, with 10 bases between.

This sequence joins TRBV7-6 and TRBJ2-7; D gene unclear. V was shortened by 4 bases and J by 0 bases, with 7 bases between the two germline ends. This CDR3 has 13 amino acids. CDR1 is SGHVS, CDR2 FNYEAQ, per germline. The CDR3 sequence: CASSSSPSYEQYF. CDR3 DNA sequence: TGTGCCAGCAGCTCGTCACCCTCCTACGAGCAGTACTTC.

This chain joins TRBV30 and TRBJ1-2, with 7 bases aligning to TRBD1. J was trimmed by 6 bases and V by 2 bases; bases with no gene match: 9. Germline CDR1 and CDR2: GTSNPN and SVGIG (reference sequence). The CDR3 loop spans 14 amino acids. In DNA form, the CDR3 reads TGTGCCTGGAGTACACGGACAGGTGGGGATGGCTACACCTTC. Its protein is CAWSTRTGGDGYTF.

Sample share makes this clone medium-sized. V and J are TRBV13 and TRBJ1-2; TRBD1 agrees at 8 bases. Trimming cost V 5 bases and J 6 bases; bases outside gene matches: 11. The CDR3 is 15 residues long. CDR1 and CDR2 from the germline V gene are PRHDT and FYEKMQ (reference sequence). This CDR3 is CASSIGQGSRDGYTF. As DNA, the CDR3 is TGTGCCAGCAGCATCGGACAGGGTAGCAGGGATGGCTACACCTTC. Drawing the rest from reference TRBV13 and TRBJ1-2, the complete variable domain is AAGVIQSPRHLIKEKRETATLKCYPIPRHDTVYWYQQGPGQDPQFLISFYEKMQSDKGSIPDRFSAQQFSDYHSELNMSSLELGDSALYFCASSIGQGSRDGYTFGSGTRLTVV.